Following are 23 T cell receptor beta chains from one sample sequenced in a study of molecular identifiers for immune sequencing clone quantification. TCRdb re-analysed the PCR reads in MiXCR, keeping a single row per CDR3 protein. The sample holds some 320,000 distinct CDR3 sequences; roughly 24% are singletons and the top ten take about 0.71%. Material: naive CD8+ T cells from blood, with Jurkat cell RNA spiked in. Indicated subset: FACS-sorted CD8+CD4-CCR7+CD45RA+ naive T cells. All receptors derive from a human donor in good health. Some libraries in this study had Jurkat cell RNA spiked in.

This chain joins TRBV4-1 and TRBJ2-5; possible D gene TRBD1, 6 bases. CDR1 and CDR2 from the germline V gene are MGHRA and YSYEKL. CDR3 size: 13 residues. The ends were cut back, 4 bases at V and 4 bases at J, with 10 bases in the middle. The CDR3 sequence: CASSPGHRETQYF. Here the CDR3 DNA reads TGCGCCAGCAGCCCGGGACACAGAGAGACCCAGTACTTC.

This clonotype was seen repeatedly, ten times or more. The CDR3 loop is CASSYLGTGGTEAFF. CDR3 DNA sequence: TGTGCCAGCAGTTACCTAGGGACAGGGGGCACTGAAGCTTTCTTT. The chain joins TRBV6-5 to TRBJ1-1, with 11 bases that match TRBD1. V dropped 2 bases and J dropped 4; count of bases not matched to a gene: 3. CDR1 is MNHEY and CDR2 is SVGAGI in the germline V gene. The CDR3 length is 15 residues.

This clonotype has just a few counts. The chain uses TRBV20-1 and TRBJ2-3; 7 positions match TRBD2. V lost 2 bases, J lost 2 bases, and 7 bases stayed unmatched. The CDR3 loop spans 15 amino acids. The germline CDR1 and CDR2 sequences are DFQATT and SNEGSKA (reference sequence). This CDR3 is CSARSLADNTDTQYF. The CDR3 DNA reads as TGCAGTGCTAGAAGTCTAGCGGACAACACAGATACGCAGTATTTT.

This clonotype was recorded many times. The chain joins TRBV6-2 or TRBV6-3 to TRBJ2-5; D is unclear. Trimming removed 6 bases at V and 7 bases at J, with 12 bases between. CDR3 length: 12 amino acids. CDR1 MNHEY and CDR2 SVGEGT come from the germline V gene. The CDR3 DNA is TGTGCCAGCAGAGAGGTTGGCGGGACCCAGTACTTC. Its translation is CASREVGGTQYF.

This clonotype was counted ten times or more. The chain uses TRBV4-3 and TRBJ1-2; the D is unclear. The CDR3 has 14 amino acids. Germline CDR1 is LGHNA and CDR2 is YSLEER. V dropped 0 bases and J dropped 2 bases, with 7 bases sitting between them. The DNA for the CDR3 is TGCGCCAGCAGCCAAGATCAGAGAAACTATGGCTACACCTTC. Encoded protein: CASSQDQRNYGYTF.

This chain connects TRBV29-1 to TRBJ2-3, with 10 bases that match TRBD2. Germline CDR1 reads SQVTM; CDR2 reads ANQGSEA. V lost 4 bases to trimming and J lost 4 bases; unmatched junction nucleotides: 11. The CDR3 has 16 amino acids. CDR3 sequence: CSVVLQQREGPDTQYF. The CDR3 nucleotides read TGCAGCGTTGTTCTCCAACAGCGGGAGGGCCCAGATACGCAGTATTTT.

A remark on this clonotype: A much more abundant neighbour one base away suggests this may be a read error. This chain connects TRBV14 to TRBJ2-1; D is unclear. CDR1 SGHDN and CDR2 FVKESK come from the germline V gene. The CDR3 loop spans 11 amino acids. V shed 4 bases and J shed 15 bases, with 13 bases lying between them. For the CDR3, the DNA is TGTGCCAGCAGCCCTGGACCGAGACGGTTCTTC. Amino acids: CASSPGPRRFF.

The chain combines TRBV9 with TRBJ2-7, with 8 nucleotides matching TRBD2. V was clipped by 0 bases and J by 4 bases; unmatched bases: 3. Per germline, CDR1 SGDLS and CDR2 YYNGEE. The CDR3 loop spans 14 amino acids. As DNA, the CDR3 is TGTGCCAGCAGCGTAGCTACTAGCGGATACGAGCAGTACTTC. Translated: CASSVATSGYEQYF.

This clonotype was detected ten times or more. The chain joins TRBV5-1 to TRBJ2-3; the D gene is possibly TRBD2 (6 bases). Germline V lookup: CDR1 SGHRS, CDR2 YFSETQ. Trimming cost V 4 bases and J 1 base, with 13 bases left between them. CDR3 length equals 15 residues. CDR3 sequence (DNA): TGCGCCAGCAGCCGACTAGAAGTTGGCACAGATACGCAGTATTTT. Protein sequence: CASSRLEVGTDTQYF. The full variable domain, rest sourced from reference TRBV5-1 and TRBJ2-3, is KAGVTQTPRYLIKTRGQQVTLSCSPISGHRSVSWYQQTPGQGLQFLFEYFSETQRNKGNFPGRFSGRQFSNSRSEMNVSTLELGDSALYLCASSRLEVGTDTQYFGPGTRLTVL.

This clonotype occurred many times. CDR3 protein: CASNDGLYQETQYF. The DNA of the CDR3 is TGTGCCAGCAATGACGGGTTGTACCAAGAGACCCAGTACTTC. V and J are TRBV7-9 and TRBJ2-5; D gene ambiguous. Deletions cut 7 bases from V and 0 bases from J, with 12 bases between. CDR1 and CDR2 from the germline V gene are SEHNR and FQNEAQ (reference sequence). CDR3 length: 14 residues.

About this clonotype itself: Here the CDR3 omits its conserved ending phenylalanine or tryptophan, so a read error is the likely source. The gene calls are TRBV20-1 and TRBJ2-3; D remains ambiguous. The CDR3 totals 11 residues. CDR1 and CDR2 (germline): DFQATT, SNEGSKA (reference sequence). CDR3 nucleotide sequence: TGCACGTGGGAATTCACAGATACGCAGTATGTA. It specifies CTWEFTDTQYV.

The rearrangement uses TRBV20-1 and TRBJ2-7; 10 nucleotides match TRBD1. The CDR3 is 15 amino acids. The germline CDR1 and CDR2 sequences are DFQATT and SNEGSKA (reference sequence). The J segment lost 1 base and the V segment lost 3 bases, leaving 6 bases of the junction unmatched. In nucleotides, the CDR3 is TGCAGTGCTAGTAGTGGGACAGGGGTTTCCTACGAGCAGTACTTC. Translation: CSASSGTGVSYEQYF.

At least ten counts were recorded for this clonotype. The chain links TRBV28 to TRBJ1-5; 11 nucleotides agree with TRBD1. From germline, CDR1 is MDHEN and CDR2 SYDVKM. The CDR3 loop spans 16 amino acids. The V segment lost 6 bases and the J segment 3 bases; nucleotides outside the gene matches: 7. CDR3 DNA sequence: TGTGCCAGCAGAACCCGGACAGGGGGCCTCAATCAGCCCCAGCATTTT. Translated: CASRTRTGGLNQPQHF.

This clonotype was seen a handful of times. J is TRBJ2-7 and V is TRBV20-1; 10 nucleotides line up with TRBD1. CDR3 length: 16 residues. Germline lookup yields CDR1 DFQATT and CDR2 SNEGSKA (reference sequence). V lost 3 bases and J lost 5; bases outside the gene matches: 13. The CDR3 DNA is TGCAGTGCTAGGGGGGTCGGGACAGGGGCCAGGGACGAGCAGTACTTC. Amino acid sequence: CSARGVGTGARDEQYF.

Concerning this clonotype itself: This may be a read error, as it is one base from a much larger clone. The V call is TRBV21-1, the J call TRBJ2-7; the table gives TRBD2 as D, unverified against the DNA. TRBV21-1 is a documented pseudogene. The CDR3 runs 15 residues. CDR3: CAGSKGVPGAFEQYF. CDR3 bases: TGTGCCGGCAGCAAAGGAGTGCCGGGGGCCTTCGAGCAGTACTTC.

This clonotype was found a few times. J is TRBJ2-2 and V is TRBV7-9; tentatively, D is TRBD1 (5 bases). The germline gives CDR1 SEHNR, CDR2 FQNEAQ (reference sequence). The V and J ends lost 5 bases and 4 bases respectively, with 11 bases between them. The CDR3 consists of 14 residues. CDR3 nucleotide sequence: TGTGCCAGCAGCCCCCAAGGGGTCACCGGGGAGCTGTTTTTT. This translates into CASSPQGVTGELFF.

Comments on this clonotype: Being one base from a much bigger clone, this may be a read error. The chain combines TRBV20-1 with TRBJ2-7; TRBD1 matches 7 bases. The germline V gene has CDR1 DFQATT and CDR2 SNEGSKA (reference sequence). The CDR3 contains 13 residues. V was pared by 4 bases and J by 1 base, with 4 bases of the junction left unmatched. DNA for the CDR3: TGCAGTGCTAATGGGACAGCGTCCTACGAGCAGTACTTC. This sequence encodes CSANGTASYEQYF.

The chain is built from TRBV7-9 and TRBJ2-7; 8 bases align to TRBD1. With V trimmed by 4 bases and J by 2 bases, 4 bases remained unmatched. In germline, CDR1 is SEHNR, CDR2 FQNEAQ (reference sequence). The CDR3 extends over 14 amino acids. CDR3 in DNA: TGTGCCAGCAGCTCCGCAGGGGGCACCTACGAGCAGTACTTC. As protein: CASSSAGGTYEQYF.

This clonotype was seen a handful of times. This sequence joins TRBV12-3 or TRBV12-4 and TRBJ1-4; TRBD1 is a possible D gene (5 bases). Trimming cost V 5 bases and J 5 bases, with 18 bases left between them. The CDR3 is 16 amino acids. CDR3 DNA: TGTGCCAGCAGTGGGGTCGGCGGGGCGCAAAATGAAAAACTGTTTTTT. Amino acid sequence: CASSGVGGAQNEKLFF.

There are a few counts of this clonotype. V gene TRBV20-1 combines with J gene TRBJ2-7; D not resolved. Germline values: CDR1 DFQATT, CDR2 SNEGSKA (reference sequence). The V end lost 1 base, the J end lost 0 bases, and 22 bases lay between the germline ends. The CDR3 contains 18 residues. This CDR3 is CSARGGSSGYQLSYEQYF. In nucleotides, the CDR3 is TGCAGTGCTAGAGGCGGTAGCTCTGGCTACCAGCTCTCCTACGAGCAGTACTTC.

In the case of this clonotype: It may be a read error: a sequence one base away is much more abundant. The chain combines TRBV7-3 with TRBJ2-7; D gene unclear. Germline CDR1 is SGHTA and CDR2 is FQGTGA. The ends were cut back, 1 base at V and 2 bases at J, with 12 bases in the middle. The CDR3 contains 15 residues. CDR3 bases: TGTGCCAGCAGCTTAAGGGCGAAAGTTGCCTACGAGCAGTACTTC. Residues: CASSLRAKVAYEQYF. Together with reference TRBV7-3 and TRBJ2-7, the CDR3 gives the full variable domain: GAGVSQTPSNKVTEKGKYVELRCDPISGHTALYWYRQSLGQGPEFLIYFQGTGAADDSGLPNDRFFAVRPEGSVSTLKIQRTERGDSAVYLCASSLRAKVAYEQYFGPGTRLTVT.

This clonotype has at least ten counts. In DNA form, the CDR3 reads TGTGCCAGCAGCAAAGCCGAGACAGGGACGTTAGACGAGCAGTACTTC. Its translation is CASSKAETGTLDEQYF. The rearrangement joins TRBV21-1 to TRBJ2-7; the table's D call TRBD1 went unverified against the DNA. TRBV21-1 is shown as a pseudogene. The CDR3 is 16 residues long.

Ten or more counts support this clonotype. V usage is TRBV29-1 and J usage is TRBJ2-3, with 7 bases fitting TRBD1. V trimming: 3 bases; J trimming: 6 bases; junction bases outside the gene matches: 18. Germline loops: CDR1 SQVTM, CDR2 ANQGSEA. The CDR3 extends over 17 amino acids. The CDR3 DNA is TGCAGCGTTGAGAGGGACAGTTCACAAACCCCAGGGGATACGCAGTATTTT. This sequence encodes CSVERDSSQTPGDTQYF.